This T cell receptor (beta chain) was sequenced in a study of cytomegalovirus exposure and HLA in healthy donors. The germline V gene has CDR1 SGHNT and CDR2 YYREEE (reference sequence). Losses at the gene ends were 2 bases for V and 7 bases for J; bases not matched to a gene: 7. This CDR3 contains 14 residues. General study findings and limits: Most TCR sequences showed up rarely, but some public TCRs showed up in many donors. TRBV6-2, TRBV6-3 and some other V segments were excluded as indistinguishable. Being productive about 87% or about 30% of the time was typical of most TCR beta V segments in an earlier analysis.

The PCR made use of 60 Vbeta and 13 Jbeta primers. TCRdb's table, derived via immunoSEQ multiplex PCR, lists solely in-frame clones and lacks some. This sample yields around 200,000 clones, of which around 80% are seen a single time; approximately 1.2% belongs to the top ten. A note on this clone: Its matching antigen is unknown.

This chain uses TRBV5-4 with TRBJ1-2, with TRBD1 matching over 8 bases. The sample consisted of PBMCs. This TCR was recovered from a girl aged 2-10 years in good health and CMV-seropositive. The CDR3 here is CASSFDRGGGGYTF. DNA of the CDR3: TGTGCCAGCAGCTTTGACAGGGGTGGCGGTGGCTACACCTTC.